What follows are 25 T cell receptor beta chains derived from one specimen sequenced in a study of blood T cell repertoires in COVID-19. Clones were read by immunoSEQ multiplex PCR, and TCRdb kept only the in-frame ones, dropping some. Of a few hundred thousand clones listed, approximately 85% are singletons. Sequences were obtained from peripheral blood. All receptors derive from a human donor in a cohort sampled during active COVID-19.

The chain joins TRBV19 to TRBJ1-5, with 10 bases fitting TRBD1. V gave up 5 bases and J gave up 2 bases; unmatched junction bases: 12. The CDR3 loop spans 18 amino acids. Germline V gene lookup returns CDR1 LNHDA and CDR2 SQIVND (reference sequence). For the CDR3, the DNA is TGTGCCAGTAGTCCCCGACCGGGACAGGGGTCGGGCAATCAGCCCCAGCATTTT. Translating it yields CASSPRPGQGSGNQPQHF. Combining the CDR3 with reference TRBV19 and TRBJ1-5 gives the whole variable domain DGGITQSPKYLFRKEGQNVTLSCEQNLNHDAMYWYRQDPGQGLRLIYYSQIVNDFQKGDIAEGYSVSREKKESFPLTVTSAQKNPTAFYLCASSPRPGQGSGNQPQHFGDGTRLSIL.

This rearrangement joins TRBV11-2 to TRBJ2-7, with 9 bases lining up with TRBD1. V shed 1 base, J shed 3 bases, and the junction held 7 bases outside the gene matches. The CDR3 covers 16 residues. Germline lookup yields CDR1 SGHAT and CDR2 FQNNGV. The CDR3 sequence: CASSLVGTGIGYEQYF. In DNA, the CDR3 is TGTGCCAGCAGCTTAGTAGGGACAGGGATCGGCTACGAGCAGTACTTC.

The J gene is TRBJ1-2, the V gene TRBV19; D is undetermined. CDR3 length equals 11 residues. Deletions cut 6 bases from V and 5 bases from J, with 7 bases between. Per the germline V gene, CDR1 is LNHDA and CDR2 is SQIVND (reference sequence). In DNA form, the CDR3 reads TGTGCCAGTAGCACAACGTATGGCTACACCTTC. Its protein product is CASSTTYGYTF.

The V and J genes are TRBV4-1 and TRBJ1-2; D remains unclear. Germline lookup yields CDR1 MGHRA and CDR2 YSYEKL. CDR3 size: 15 residues. V was clipped by 0 bases and J by 5 bases, with 13 bases between them. Written as DNA, the CDR3 is TGCGCCAGCAGCCAAGAGTGGTCCATCCGGTATGGCTACACCTTC. It encodes CASSQEWSIRYGYTF.

V is TRBV6-5 and J is TRBJ1-1; D is possibly TRBD1 (6 bases). Per germline, CDR1 MNHEY and CDR2 SVGAGI. The V gene lost 6 bases and the J gene lost 0 bases, with 11 bases spanning the gap. The CDR3 is 14 amino acids. CDR3 region: CASRATGLNTEAFF. The DNA for the CDR3 is TGTGCCAGCAGGGCGACAGGCTTGAACACTGAAGCTTTCTTT.

The V gene is TRBV5-1, the J gene TRBJ2-2, with 9 nucleotides matching TRBD1. The germline gives CDR1 SGHRS, CDR2 YFSETQ. This CDR3 has 14 amino acids. V lost 2 bases to trimming and J lost 7 bases; unmatched junction nucleotides: 3. CDR3 in DNA: TGCGCCAGCAGCTTAGGACAGGGGCTCGGGGAGCTGTTTTTT. Protein sequence: CASSLGQGLGELFF. Looking up the rest from reference TRBV5-1 and TRBJ2-2 gives the full variable domain: KAGVTQTPRYLIKTRGQQVTLSCSPISGHRSVSWYQQTPGQGLQFLFEYFSETQRNKGNFPGRFSGRQFSNSRSEMNVSTLELGDSALYLCASSLGQGLGELFFGEGSRLTVL.

This clone was detected only a few times. The chain carries TRBV19 and TRBJ1-5, with TRBD1 as a possible D gene (5 bases). Trimming took off 7 bases at V and 3 bases at J, with 19 bases between the two ends. The length of the CDR3 is 16 residues. Germline V lookup: CDR1 LNHDA, CDR2 SQIVND (reference sequence). CDR3 loop: CASTRRLDRANQPQHF. DNA of the CDR3: TGTGCCAGTACCCGACGGCTTGACAGAGCCAATCAGCCCCAGCATTTT. The variable domain in full, with the rest retrieved from reference TRBV19 and TRBJ1-5, is DGGITQSPKYLFRKEGQNVTLSCEQNLNHDAMYWYRQDPGQGLRLIYYSQIVNDFQKGDIAEGYSVSREKKESFPLTVTSAQKNPTAFYLCASTRRLDRANQPQHFGDGTRLSIL.

The chain joins TRBV18 to TRBJ2-5; TRBD1 matches 7 bases. CDR3 length: 16 residues. The V gene end was trimmed by 2 bases and the J gene end by 2 bases; junction bases not matched to a gene: 8. CDR1 is KGHSH and CDR2 is LQKENI in the germline V gene. The CDR3 is CASSPVRGPLQETQYF. The CDR3 region has the DNA TGTGCCAGCTCACCAGTAAGGGGGCCCCTACAAGAGACCCAGTACTTC.

The chain is built from TRBV5-4 and TRBJ1-6; a weak D match, TRBD1 (5 bases). Deletions cut 1 base from V and 1 base from J, with 12 bases between. The CDR3 consists of 17 residues. In germline, CDR1 is SGHNT, CDR2 YYREEE (reference sequence). The CDR3, as DNA: TGTGCCAGCAGCTTGTCAGTAAGGGGATCCTATAATTCACCCCTCCACTTT. Translating gives CASSLSVRGSYNSPLHF.

This chain connects TRBV5-1 to TRBJ1-4; no firm D call. The CDR3 spans 13 residues. In germline, CDR1 is SGHRS, CDR2 YFSETQ. V dropped 2 bases and J dropped 8 bases, with 10 bases sitting between them. The CDR3, as DNA: TGCGCCAGCAGCTTAAGAGGAGCCGAAAAACTGTTTTTT. This encodes CASSLRGAEKLFF.

The chain is built from TRBV27 and TRBJ1-2; tentative D call: TRBD1 (6 bases). V was cut by 3 bases and J by 8 bases, with 16 bases left in between. The CDR3 extends over 14 amino acids. CDR1 and CDR2 from the germline V gene are MNHEY and SMNVEV (reference sequence). CDR3 in amino acids: CASSLVGGLGGYTF. In nucleotides, the CDR3 is TGTGCCAGCAGTTTGGTAGGGGGTTTGGGGGGCTACACCTTC.

V is TRBV6-2 or TRBV6-3 and J is TRBJ1-2, with 7 bases identical to TRBD1. CDR1 and CDR2 from the germline V gene are MNHEY and SVGEGT. The trim removed 0 bases at V and 4 bases at J, leaving 2 bases unmatched. The CDR3 contains 14 residues. The CDR3 spells CASSYSGQVYGYTF. The CDR3 DNA follows: TGTGCCAGCAGTTACTCCGGACAGGTCTATGGCTACACCTTC.

The chain has TRBV7-6 and TRBJ2-7, with D possibly TRBD1 on 6 matching bases. The CDR3 runs 16 residues. V was clipped by 5 bases and J by 5 bases, with 22 bases between them. CDR1 and CDR2 from the germline V gene are SGHVS and FNYEAQ. CDR3 bases: TGTGCCAGCAGCACCGGTCCGGGACACCCTTCGGACGAGCAGTACTTC. Translating gives CASSTGPGHPSDEQYF. The full variable domain, completed using reference TRBV7-6 and TRBJ2-7, is GAGVSQSPRYKVTKRGQDVALRCDPISGHVSLYWYRQALGQGPEFLTYFNYEAQQDKSGLPNDRFSAERPEGSISTLTIQRTEQRDSAMYRCASSTGPGHPSDEQYFGPGTRLTVT.

The chain is built from TRBV7-3 and TRBJ2-1; 7 bases agree with TRBD1. V lost 3 bases and J lost 4; bases outside the gene matches: 3. The CDR3 contains 14 residues. Germline CDR1 reads SGHTA; CDR2 reads FQGTGA. The CDR3 loop is CASSFGTEYNEQFF. The CDR3 DNA reads as TGTGCCAGCAGCTTTGGGACAGAATACAATGAGCAGTTCTTC.

This chain joins TRBV7-2 and TRBJ1-2, with D unclear. The CDR3 is 13 residues long. Deletions cut 2 bases from V and 2 bases from J, with 6 bases between. Germline V CDR1 and CDR2: SGHTA, FQGNSA. In nucleotides, the CDR3 is TGTGCCAGCAGCTTACCGGGAAACTATGGCTACACCTTC. Its protein product is CASSLPGNYGYTF.

The chain combines TRBV21-1 with TRBJ2-7; TRBD1 was called by the table and not checked on the DNA. TRBV21-1 is a pseudogene. This CDR3 contains 13 residues. CDR3 protein: CARAAGTDYEQYF. CDR3 bases: TGTGCCAGGGCTGCCGGGACAGACTACGAGCAGTACTTC.

The chain has TRBV5-4 and TRBJ2-7, with 8 bases aligning to TRBD1. CDR3 length equals 13 residues. Germline V gene sequence: CDR1 SGHNT, CDR2 YYREEE (reference sequence). Germline trimming cut 4 bases from V and 2 bases from J; bases unmatched to any gene: 2. CDR3 sequence (DNA): TGTGCCAGCAGCCAGGGACAGGCCTACGAGCAGTACTTC. It translates to CASSQGQAYEQYF.

The chain employs TRBV24-1 and TRBJ1-3; D is ambiguous. Trimming shortened V by 3 bases and J by 4 bases, and 9 bases separated the two germline ends. This CDR3 is 14 amino acids long. The V gene's germline CDR1 is KGHDR and CDR2 SFDVKD. The CDR3 nucleotides read TGTGCCACCAGTGATCGGGAAGGAGGAAACACCATATATTTT. Translating it yields CATSDREGGNTIYF.

For the CDR3, the DNA is TGTGCCAGTAGTGGGGACAGGGGGCGAGGCTACACCTTC. Protein: CASSGDRGRGYTF. This chain links TRBV19 with TRBJ1-2; the match to TRBD1 covers 12 bases. The CDR3 is 13 residues long. Germline CDR1 and CDR2: LNHDA and SQIVND (reference sequence). After removal of 5 bases from V and 8 bases from J, the junction contained 3 bases not matched to a gene. Filled out from reference TRBV19 and TRBJ1-2, the complete variable domain reads DGGITQSPKYLFRKEGQNVTLSCEQNLNHDAMYWYRQDPGQGLRLIYYSQIVNDFQKGDIAEGYSVSREKKESFPLTVTSAQKNPTAFYLCASSGDRGRGYTFGSGTRLTVV.

The gene calls are TRBV15 and TRBJ1-5; D remains ambiguous. Germline V gene data show CDR1 as LNHNV and CDR2 as YYDKDF (reference sequence). V lost 5 bases, J lost 6 bases, and 17 bases lay in between. This CDR3 region has 15 residues. CDR3 sequence (DNA): TGTGCCACCAGCCAAGACCCCAGCGCTGTTCAGCCCCAGCATTTT. Protein product: CATSQDPSAVQPQHF.

The chain couples TRBV6-5 to TRBJ1-6; D remains unclear. V was shortened by 0 bases and J by 7 bases, with 7 bases between the two germline ends. Germline V gene data show CDR1 as MNHEY and CDR2 as SVGAGI. This CDR3 comprises 14 residues. The CDR3 spells CASSYSKENSPLHF. In nucleotides, the CDR3 is TGTGCCAGCAGTTACTCGAAGGAGAATTCACCCCTCCACTTT.

The J gene is TRBJ2-7, the V gene TRBV18, with 7 bases matching TRBD1. V shed 0 bases and J 2 bases; nucleotides not matched to a gene: 7. Germline V gene sequence: CDR1 KGHSH, CDR2 LQKENI. The CDR3 covers 16 residues. The CDR3, as DNA: TGTGCCAGCTCACCACCGACTCGGGACAGTACCTACGAGCAGTACTTC. Encoded protein: CASSPPTRDSTYEQYF.

The chain joins TRBV7-3 to TRBJ2-5; 10 bases fit TRBD1. The CDR3 length is 15 residues. The V gene end was trimmed by 0 bases and the J gene end by 3 bases; junction bases not matched to a gene: 1. Germline CDR1 reads SGHTA; CDR2 reads FQGTGA. The CDR3 loop reads CASSLTGQGKETQYF. CDR3 coding DNA: TGTGCCAGCAGCTTAACGGGACAGGGGAAAGAGACCCAGTACTTC.

V usage is TRBV19 and J usage is TRBJ2-7; TRBD1 aligns across 9 bases. Germline V CDR1 and CDR2: LNHDA, SQIVND (reference sequence). Trimming at V came to 4 bases and at J to 2 bases, leaving 3 bases not matched to a gene. This CDR3 has 14 amino acids. The CDR3 loop is CASSNRGLPYEQYF. In DNA, the CDR3 is TGTGCCAGTAGTAACAGGGGGCTCCCCTACGAGCAGTACTTC.

Only one count was recorded for this clone. The chain employs TRBV4-1 and TRBJ2-7; 8 bases fit TRBD2. Germline CDR1 and CDR2: MGHRA and YSYEKL. V lost 1 base, J lost 3 bases, and 5 bases stayed unmatched. The CDR3 totals 15 residues. In nucleotides, the CDR3 is TGCGCCAGCAGCCAAGGACGGGGGGGCGGCTACGAGCAGTACTTC. Protein: CASSQGRGGGYEQYF.